This T cell receptor (beta chain) was sequenced in a study of PD-1 blockade in classical Hodgkin lymphoma. Generated by immunoSEQ multiplex PCR, the TCRdb table keeps only in-frame clones and is missing some. In the table there are some 100,000 clones, 80% to 95% of which are singletons. General study results and limits: Before treatment, TCR diversity in newly diagnosed patients was reportedly lower than in healthy donors. After ASCT, patients who started nivolumab under 1 year later were excluded.

Each patient relapsed following autologous stem cell transplantation, and prior brentuximab vedotin exposure differed. Best responses included complete response and partial response; otherwise, the best response was progressive disease. This CDR3 is 16 amino acids long. CDR1 and CDR2 from the germline V gene are MNHEY and SMNVEV (reference sequence). The ends lost 5 bases at V and 3 bases at J; junction bases unmatched: 10. Points on this clone: Its target is unknown.

The chain uses TRBV27 and TRBJ2-3; 8 bases are a match to TRBD1. This TCR was sampled from a human donor with classical Hodgkin lymphoma. The starting material was peripheral blood mononuclear cells (PBMCs), obtained at baseline. CDR3 bases: TGTGCCAGCAGTCCGCGGACAGGGAAGTTAACAGATACGCAGTATTTT. Protein: CASSPRTGKLTDTQYF.